This TCR beta chain was documented in a study of T cells after posttransplantation cyclophosphamide. TCRdb's table, derived via immunoSEQ multiplex PCR, lists solely in-frame clones and lacks some. Altogether fewer than 40,000 clones were found in the sample, and no singletons occur. This CDR3 has 13 amino acids. CDR1 SEHNR and CDR2 FQNEAQ come from the germline V gene (reference sequence). V was pared by 5 bases and J by 11 bases, with 16 bases between. This clone was observed at least ten times. The antigen remains undetermined. Study results and caveats: Blood and skin or GI T cell repertoires showed limited TRB overlap.

This sequence joins TRBV7-9 and TRBJ1-3; the D gene is possibly TRBD1 (6 bases). Input material: PBMCs. This sequence was found in a woman between 25 and 40 years old in good health and a related stem cell transplant donor. The CDR3 nucleotides read TGTGCCAGCAGCACTACGGGCACAGGGCCCATATATTTT. Its protein product is CASSTTGTGPIYF.